The 26 T cell receptor beta chains reported below all come from one sample, sequenced in a study of T cell clonality in common variable immunodeficiency. The assay was immunoSEQ multiplex PCR, and TCRdb's table has in-frame clones only and misses some. The sample yields tens of thousands of clones, without any singletons. Sequencing was done on a sample of peripheral blood mononuclear cells. These receptors all come from a person between 18 and 75 years old in good health.

This clone was seen ten or more times. The CDR3 end lies 3 residues beyond the end of the read and is filled in from the germline J gene. This chain joins TRBV30 and TRBJ2-3, with D possibly matching TRBD1 (6 bases). From germline, CDR1 is GTSNPN and CDR2 SVGIG (reference sequence). The V and J ends lost 3 bases and 3 bases respectively, with 10 bases between them. The CDR3 sequence is 13 residues long. Here the CDR3 reads CAWRVGGTDTQYF. The CDR3 DNA, read in part, is TGTGCCTGGAGAGTAGGGGGTACAGATACG. The full variable domain, with the rest looked up from reference TRBV30 and TRBJ2-3, is SQTIHQWPATLVQPVGSPLSLECTVEGTSNPNLYWYRQAAGRGLQLLFYSVGIGQISSEVPQNLSASRPQDRQFILSSKKLLLSDSGFYLCAWRVGGTDTQYFGPGTRLTVL.

Many counts were recorded for this clone. The DNA ends 3 residues before the CDR3 does, and the rest of the CDR3 is filled in from the germline J gene. This chain joins TRBV7-6 and TRBJ2-6; 7 bases fit TRBD2. The V segment lost 5 bases and the J segment 4 bases; nucleotides outside the gene matches: 5. The CDR3 has 15 amino acids. In germline, CDR1 is SGHVS, CDR2 FNYEAQ. The CDR3 protein is CASSLSGSGANVLTF. The sequenced part of the CDR3 DNA is TGTGCCAGCAGCCTTAGCGGGTCCGGGGCCAACGTC. The full variable domain, in which reference TRBV7-6 and TRBJ2-6 provide the parts outside the CDR3, is GAGVSQSPRYKVTKRGQDVALRCDPISGHVSLYWYRQALGQGPEFLTYFNYEAQQDKSGLPNDRFSAERPEGSISTLTIQRTEQRDSAMYRCASSLSGSGANVLTFGAGSRLTVL.

This clone has ten or more counts. The CDR3 reads CSAAGTSEQYF. The part of the CDR3 DNA that was read is TGCAGTGCTGCCGGGACATCCGAG. This chain connects TRBV20-1 to TRBJ2-7, with TRBD1 as a possible D gene (6 bases). Read coverage stops 3 residues before the CDR3 terminus; the germline J gene supplies the remainder. This CDR3 is 11 amino acids long. Germline V gene sequence: CDR1 DFQATT, CDR2 SNEGSKA (reference sequence). V was cut by 5 bases and J by 6 bases, with 11 bases left in between.

This clone was seen repeatedly, ten times or more. The DNA ends 3 residues before the CDR3 does, and the rest of the CDR3 is filled in from the germline J gene. The V and J genes are TRBV10-1 and TRBJ1-4; a weak D match, TRBD1 (5 bases). The length of the CDR3 is 17 residues. V was trimmed by 6 bases and J by 3 bases, leaving 20 bases between them. Germline CDR1 and CDR2: WNHNN and SYGVQD (reference sequence). This CDR3 reads CASSSQAGVGANEKLFF. CDR3 bases read: TGCGCCAGCAGCTCTCAGGCGGGGGTCGGGGCTAATGAAAAA.

Ten or more counts support this clone. The observed sequence ends 3 residues before the CDR3 terminus, with the missing tail filled in from the germline J gene. The chain combines TRBV7-9 with TRBJ2-1; D is possibly TRBD1 (5 bases). Germline-derived CDR1 and CDR2 are SEHNR and FQNEAQ (reference sequence). The CDR3 runs 13 residues. Trimming took 5 bases from V and 9 from J, leaving 14 bases between them. CDR3 bases read: TGTGCCAGCAGCCACCCCAGGGCGTCTGAG. This codes for CASSHPRASE. The CDR3 as a whole reads CASSHPRASEQFF.

This clone was picked up many times. CDR3 amino acids: CASSPTVGGGTIQYF. Partial CDR3 DNA: TGCGCCAGCAGCCCGACCGTAGGGGGGGGTACCATT. J is TRBJ2-4 and V is TRBV5-1; D possibly corresponds to TRBD2 (7 bases). Sequencing ends 3 residues short of the CDR3 end; the germline J gene provides the rest. V was pared by 4 bases and J by 9 bases, with 20 bases between. Germline V gives CDR1 SGHRS, CDR2 YFSETQ. The length of the CDR3 is 15 residues.

The table lists this clone with many counts. The observed sequence ends 3 residues before the CDR3 terminus, with the missing tail filled in from the germline J gene. The V call is TRBV6-1, the J call TRBJ2-7; possibly TRBD2 for D (5 bases). Between the trimmed V and J ends, which lost 3 bases and 6 bases, there was a span of 12 bases. The CDR3 contains 13 residues. In germline, CDR1 is MNHNS, CDR2 SASEGT. CDR3 protein: CASSDGEWGEQYF. Partial CDR3 DNA: TGTGCCAGCAGTGACGGGGAGTGGGGCGAG.

In its sample, this clone was seen many times. With the read ending 3 residues before the CDR3 end, the germline J gene is used to fill in that end. The rearrangement joins TRBV30 to TRBJ2-4, with 7 bases matching TRBD2. V was clipped by 7 bases and J by 8 bases; unmatched bases: 5. Germline V CDR1 and CDR2: GTSNPN, SVGIG (reference sequence). The CDR3 has 11 residues. CDR3 residues: CASRGDDIQYF. CDR3 DNA (partial): TGTGCCTCTCGGGGGGATGACATT.

There are a few counts of this clone. Read coverage stops 3 residues before the CDR3 terminus; the germline J gene supplies the remainder. The chain couples TRBV19 to TRBJ1-1; 7 positions agree with TRBD1. This CDR3 is 16 amino acids long. After removal of 6 bases from V and 1 base from J, the junction contained 11 bases not matched to a gene. CDR1 is LNHDA and CDR2 is SQIVND in the germline V gene (reference sequence). The CDR3: CASRPTGTQENTEAFF. The sequenced part of the CDR3 DNA is TGTGCCAGTAGACCGACAGGGACGCAAGAGAACACTGAA.

At least ten counts were recorded for this clone. Coverage ceases 3 residues before the CDR3 finishes, and the germline J gene fills in the end. J is TRBJ2-4 and V is TRBV11-2; TRBD1 aligns across 7 bases. The CDR3 covers 14 residues. V shed 8 bases, J shed 7 bases, and the junction held 11 bases outside the gene matches. Germline V lookup: CDR1 SGHAT, CDR2 FQNNGV. The CDR3 is CASRRQGQTNIQYF. CDR3 DNA (partial): TGTGCCAGCCGGAGACAGGGCCAGACCAACATT.

In this sample, this clone turned up many times. The observed sequence ends 3 residues before the CDR3 terminus, with the missing tail filled in from the germline J gene. The chain uses TRBV6-2 or TRBV6-3 and TRBJ2-1, with 7 bases matching TRBD2. CDR1 and CDR2 from the germline V gene are MNHEY and SVGEGT. The ends lost 2 bases at V and 4 bases at J; junction bases unmatched: 8. The CDR3 is 16 residues long. Incomplete CDR3 DNA: TGTGCCAGCAGTTACCCGGCGGGACTATCGTACAATGAG. Amino acid sequence: CASSYPAGLSYNE. The full-length CDR3 reads as CASSYPAGLSYNEQFF.

The sample holds many counts of this clone. The read comes to an end 3 residues before the CDR3 does, leaving the germline J gene to fill in the end. The chain has TRBV5-5 and TRBJ1-6; 10 nucleotides match TRBD1. The V and J ends lost 4 bases and 7 bases, in that order; junction bases with no gene match: 5. Germline V gene data show CDR1 as SGHKS and CDR2 as YYEKEE (reference sequence). This CDR3 is 15 amino acids long. The CDR3 reads CASSTGQGRNSPLHF. The CDR3 bases that were read are TGTGCCAGCAGCACGGGACAGGGGCGGAATTCACCC.

This clone was counted ten times or more. The read ends 3 residues early relative to the CDR3; the germline J gene fills the gap. The chain joins TRBV12-3 or TRBV12-4 to TRBJ1-6; 7 positions agree with TRBD1. The CDR3 has 12 residues. The CDR3 sequence: CASSLQGVSLHF. Incomplete CDR3 DNA: TGTGCCAGCAGCTTGCAGGGGGTGTCC.

About this clone: The missing CDR3 end, 3 residues past where the read stops, is filled in from the germline J gene. The V call is TRBV6-2 or TRBV6-3, the J call TRBJ2-3; D may be TRBD2 (7 bases). V lost 2 bases, J lost 0 bases, and 12 bases lay in between. The germline V gene encodes CDR1 MNHEY and CDR2 SVGEGT. This CDR3 comprises 16 residues. The DNA read from the CDR3 is TGTGCCAGCAGTTACGGGGCGGGGGCCAGCACAGATACG. Its translation: CASSYGAGASTDT. The CDR3 in full is CASSYGAGASTDTQYF.

This clone was counted many times. The read halts 3 residues ahead of the CDR3 end, with the missing end drawn from the germline J gene. The V and J genes are TRBV5-4 and TRBJ2-1; maybe TRBD2 (7 bases). This CDR3 is 15 amino acids long. Trimming shortened V by 4 bases and J by 9 bases, and 20 bases separated the two germline ends. The V gene's germline CDR1 is SGHNT and CDR2 YYREEE (reference sequence). The sequenced part of the CDR3 DNA is TGTGCCAGCAGCCCTGGGGGGGGCCGGGGCGTTGAG. This translates into CASSPGGGRGVE. The full CDR3 protein is CASSPGGGRGVEQFF.

The table lists this clone with many counts. The DNA ends 3 residues before the CDR3 does, and the rest of the CDR3 is filled in from the germline J gene. The V and J genes are TRBV5-1 and TRBJ1-6; a possible D gene is TRBD1 (6 bases). CDR1 is SGHRS, CDR2 YFSETQ, per germline. The CDR3 contains 14 residues. Between the trimmed V and J ends, which lost 6 bases and 5 bases, there was a span of 12 bases. CDR3 DNA (partial): TGCGCCAGCAAGGGACACCATAATAATTCACCC. Its protein product is CASKGHHNNSP. The CDR3 in full is CASKGHHNNSPLHF. Combining the CDR3 with reference TRBV5-1 and TRBJ1-6 gives the whole variable domain KAGVTQTPRYLIKTRGQQVTLSCSPISGHRSVSWYQQTPGQGLQFLFEYFSETQRNKGNFPGRFSGRQFSNSRSEMNVSTLELGDSALYLCASKGHHNNSPLHFGNGTRLTVT.

This clone was seen many times. The CDR3 spells CASSKTGNTEAFF. The CDR3 bases that were read are TGTGCCAGCAGCAAAACAGGGAACACTGAA. The gene calls are TRBV7-9 and TRBJ1-1, with D maybe TRBD1 (5 bases). The missing CDR3 end, 3 residues past where the read stops, is filled in from the germline J gene. This CDR3 comprises 13 residues. Germline CDR1 reads SEHNR; CDR2 reads FQNEAQ (reference sequence). V was trimmed by 5 bases and J by 1 base, leaving 8 bases between them.

This clone was recorded many times. The read ends 3 residues before the CDR3 terminus; that terminus is restored from the germline J gene. J is TRBJ2-7 and V is TRBV19; 8 bases are shared with TRBD1. Germline values: CDR1 LNHDA, CDR2 SQIVND (reference sequence). The CDR3 runs to 13 residues. V was pared by 5 bases and J by 4 bases, with 4 bases of the junction left unmatched. The part of the CDR3 DNA that was read is TGTGCCAGTAGTCCCCGGACAGGGTACGAG. This translates into CASSPRTGYE. The complete CDR3 sequence is CASSPRTGYEQYF.

The sample holds many counts of this clone. This may be a read error: a much more frequent sequence differs by one nucleotide. The read terminates 3 residues ahead of where the CDR3 ends, so the germline J gene completes it. The chain couples TRBV30 to TRBJ2-3, with 7 bases identical to TRBD1. CDR1 GTSNPN and CDR2 SVGIG come from the germline V gene (reference sequence). This CDR3 has 12 amino acids. CDR3: CAWDRANQPQYF. The sequenced CDR3 bases are TGTGCCTGGGACAGGGCCAATCAGCCG. Looking up the rest from reference TRBV30 and TRBJ2-3 gives the full variable domain: SQTIHQWPATLVQPVGSPLSLECTVEGTSNPNLYWYRQAAGRGLQLLFYSVGIGQISSEVPQNLSASRPQDRQFILSSKKLLLSDSGFYLCAWDRANQPQYFGPGTRLTVL.

As to this clone: The read ends 3 residues before the CDR3 terminus; that terminus is restored from the germline J gene. The V gene is TRBV5-6, the J gene TRBJ1-4; 9 bases are shared with TRBD1. The ends lost 0 bases at V and 10 bases at J; junction bases unmatched: 4. The germline gives CDR1 SGHDT, CDR2 YYEEEE. The CDR3 extends over 14 amino acids. The sequenced part of the CDR3 DNA is TGTGCCAGCAGCTTGGGGACAGGGGACGGAAAA. Amino acids: CASSLGTGDGK. The CDR3 in full is CASSLGTGDGKLFF.

This clone appeared many times. The sequenced fragment ends 3 residues before the CDR3 boundary, so the rest is inferred from the germline J gene. V is TRBV13 and J is TRBJ2-1; 10 nucleotides align to TRBD1. Trimming took 6 bases from V and 7 from J; bases not matched to a gene: 12. The CDR3 runs 16 residues. Germline V gene sequence: CDR1 PRHDT, CDR2 FYEKMQ (reference sequence). CDR3: CASRVVGTGEDNEQFF. The sequenced part of the CDR3 DNA is TGTGCCAGCAGGGTCGTCGGGACAGGGGAGGATAATGAG.

This clone was counted many times. The CDR3 end falls 3 residues outside the read, so it is completed with the germline J gene. V is TRBV5-1 and J is TRBJ1-5; no clear D. Germline values: CDR1 SGHRS, CDR2 YFSETQ. The CDR3 totals 13 residues. Trimming stripped 0 bases from V and 7 bases from J, with 8 bases between. The sequenced CDR3 bases are TGCGCCAGCAGCTTGGGCGGTAGCCAGCCC. This sequence encodes CASSLGGSQP. The full CDR3 protein reads CASSLGGSQPQHF.

This clone was seen many times. The sequenced fragment ends 3 residues before the CDR3 boundary, so the rest is inferred from the germline J gene. This rearrangement joins TRBV6-2 or TRBV6-3 to TRBJ2-2; 7 nucleotides agree with TRBD1. The length of the CDR3 is 13 residues. Germline V lookup: CDR1 MNHEY, CDR2 SVGEGT. The DNA read from the CDR3 is TGTGCCAGCAGCCCCCAGGGGGAGTCACCG. Protein sequence: CASSPQGESP. The complete CDR3 sequence is CASSPQGESPLFF.

This clone occurred many times. The sequenced fragment ends 3 residues before the CDR3 boundary, so the rest is inferred from the germline J gene. The chain has TRBV2 and TRBJ2-4; D is perhaps TRBD2 (5 bases). CDR3 length equals 18 residues. Deletions cut 2 bases from V and 3 bases from J, with 20 bases between. In germline, CDR1 is SNHLY, CDR2 FYNNEI. The CDR3 DNA, read in part, is TGTGCCAGCAGTGAATTGTCCCGGGGTAGCCCTATCAAAAACATT. Translated, it gives CASSELSRGSPIKNI. The full-length CDR3 reads as CASSELSRGSPIKNIQYF.

This clone came up many times. The missing CDR3 end, 3 residues past where the read stops, is filled in from the germline J gene. The chain combines TRBV7-9 with TRBJ1-2; D gene uncertain. The CDR3 has 14 residues. The germline V and J ends were trimmed by 1 base and 2 bases, with 8 bases remaining between them. Germline V CDR1 and CDR2: SEHNR, FQNEAQ (reference sequence). CDR3 DNA, as far as it was read: TGTGCCAGCAGCTTAGTAAGCGGAAACTATGGC. Its protein is CASSLVSGNYG. The CDR3 in its entirety is CASSLVSGNYGYTF. Complete variable domain (other parts from reference TRBV7-9 and TRBJ1-2): DTGVSQNPRHKITKRGQNVTFRCDPISEHNRLYWYRQTLGQGPEFLTYFQNEAQLEKSRLLSDRFSAERPKGSFSTLEIQRTEQGDSAMYLCASSLVSGNYGYTFGSGTRLTVV.

In regard to this clone: With the read ending 3 residues before the CDR3 end, the germline J gene is used to fill in that end. The chain uses TRBV18 and TRBJ1-5; TRBD1 aligns across 9 bases. Germline V gives CDR1 KGHSH, CDR2 LQKENI. Losses at the gene ends were 6 bases for V and 1 base for J; bases not matched to a gene: 7. This CDR3 has 16 amino acids. CDR3 sequence: CASSPGTGRSNQPQHF. CDR3 DNA (partial): TGTGCCAGCTCTCCAGGGACAGGGAGGAGCAATCAGCCC. The full variable domain, in which reference TRBV18 and TRBJ1-5 provide the parts outside the CDR3, is NAGVMQNPRHLVRRRGQEARLRCSPMKGHSHVYWYRQLPEEGLKFMVYLQKENIIDESGMPKERFSAEFPKEGPSILRIQQVVRGDSAAYFCASSPGTGRSNQPQHFGDGTRLSIL.